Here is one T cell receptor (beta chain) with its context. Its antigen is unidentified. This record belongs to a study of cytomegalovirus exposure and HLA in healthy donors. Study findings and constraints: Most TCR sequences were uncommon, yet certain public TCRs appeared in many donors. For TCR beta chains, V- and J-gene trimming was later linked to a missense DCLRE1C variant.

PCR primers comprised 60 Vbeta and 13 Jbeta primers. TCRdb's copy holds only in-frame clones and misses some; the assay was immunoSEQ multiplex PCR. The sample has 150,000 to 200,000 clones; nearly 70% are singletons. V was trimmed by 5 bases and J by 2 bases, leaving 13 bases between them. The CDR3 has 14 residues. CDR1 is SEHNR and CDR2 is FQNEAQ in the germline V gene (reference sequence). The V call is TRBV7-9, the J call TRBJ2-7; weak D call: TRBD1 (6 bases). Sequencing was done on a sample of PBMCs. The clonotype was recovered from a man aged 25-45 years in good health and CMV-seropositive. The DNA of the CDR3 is TGTGCCAGCAGCCCAAGACAGGCACCCTACGAGCAGTACTTC. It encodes CASSPRQAPYEQYF.